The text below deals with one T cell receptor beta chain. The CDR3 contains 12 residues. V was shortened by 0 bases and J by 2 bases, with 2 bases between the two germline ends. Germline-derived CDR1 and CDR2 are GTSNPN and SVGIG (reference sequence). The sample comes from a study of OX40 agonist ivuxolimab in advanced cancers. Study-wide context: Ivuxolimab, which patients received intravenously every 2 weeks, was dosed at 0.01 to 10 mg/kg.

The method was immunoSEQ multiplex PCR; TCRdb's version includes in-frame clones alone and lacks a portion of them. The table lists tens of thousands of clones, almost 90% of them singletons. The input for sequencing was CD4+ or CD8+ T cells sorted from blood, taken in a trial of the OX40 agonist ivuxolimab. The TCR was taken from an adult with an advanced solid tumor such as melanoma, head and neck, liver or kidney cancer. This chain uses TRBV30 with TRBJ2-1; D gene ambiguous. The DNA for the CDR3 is TGTGCCTGGAGTGTAGCCTACAATGAGCAGTTCTTC. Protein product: CAWSVAYNEQFF.